This T cell receptor beta chain is from a study of cytomegalovirus exposure and HLA in healthy donors. Study overall: Of all 400 or so donors who were genotyped, 81% belonged to the Caucasian-associated ancestry cluster.

PCR primers comprised 60 Vbeta and 13 Jbeta primers. The authors' processing: Per a later analysis, the number of unique TCR beta chains was roughly 87 million, of which about 10 million were shared. Repertoires were generated with immunoSEQ multiplex PCR, while TCRdb's copy carries only in-frame clones and drops some. V, J and clone size are those of that table, while D and trimming were read from the DNA. This sample has approximately 200,000 clones, with more than 75% found just once. Study-wide findings and caveats: A later analysis linked a missense variant in DCLRE1C to the trimming of TCR beta V and J genes. Later analysis identified 16,000 or so TCR beta sequences associated with HLA alleles, using a false discovery rate threshold of 0.05.

A note on this clone: Its cognate antigen is unknown.

CDR3 length: 12 residues. Per the germline V gene, CDR1 is SNHLY and CDR2 is FYNNEI. Between the trimmed V and J ends, which lost 9 bases and 1 base, there was a span of 9 bases. Specimen: PBMCs. The sequence was obtained from a human donor in good health. The chain employs TRBV2 and TRBJ1-1; D might be TRBD1 (5 bases). The CDR3 sequence is CASCQGNTEAFF. For the CDR3, the DNA is TGTGCCAGTTGCCAGGGGAACACTGAAGCTTTCTTT.